This TCR beta chain emerged from a study of technical replicates of blood from several donors. This CDR3 has 16 residues. Germline CDR1 reads SGHAT; CDR2 reads FQNNGV. Trimming left V 1 base short and J 6 bases short, with 13 bases between. This table comes from immunoSEQ multiplex PCR, and its TCRdb copy is limited to in-frame clones, with some not included. The repertoire includes about 58,000 clones, about nine tenths of them detected once, and about 3.8% sits in the top ten. Sequencing was performed on PBMCs. J is TRBJ1-6 and V is TRBV11-2, with D tentatively TRBD1 (5 bases). The clonotype originates from a human donor in good health. Some clones in this sample may be carry-over from other donors' samples. In DNA form, the CDR3 reads TGTGCCAGCAGCTTAGGGGGCCGGGGGAGTAATTCACCCCTCCACTTT. This sequence encodes CASSLGGRGSNSPLHF.